This TCR beta chain was identified during a study of T cells expressing NK-cell markers. Reanalyzing the 5' RACE reads, TCRdb keeps one entry per CDR3 protein, without DNA. The sample features 200,000 to 300,000 distinct CDR3 sequences, with 4% to 4.5% in its top ten. The CDR3 is made up of 12 amino acids. Germline loops: CDR1 SGHVS, CDR2 FQNEAQ. The sequenced sample consisted of blood T cells: a sorted CD56 or NKG2C T cell subset, CD4+ or CD8+ T cells, or bulk PBMC T cells (not recorded which). The clonotype was recovered from a woman aged 18 to 75 in good health. This chain connects TRBV7-8 to TRBJ2-1. The CDR3: CASSFSHNEQFF.